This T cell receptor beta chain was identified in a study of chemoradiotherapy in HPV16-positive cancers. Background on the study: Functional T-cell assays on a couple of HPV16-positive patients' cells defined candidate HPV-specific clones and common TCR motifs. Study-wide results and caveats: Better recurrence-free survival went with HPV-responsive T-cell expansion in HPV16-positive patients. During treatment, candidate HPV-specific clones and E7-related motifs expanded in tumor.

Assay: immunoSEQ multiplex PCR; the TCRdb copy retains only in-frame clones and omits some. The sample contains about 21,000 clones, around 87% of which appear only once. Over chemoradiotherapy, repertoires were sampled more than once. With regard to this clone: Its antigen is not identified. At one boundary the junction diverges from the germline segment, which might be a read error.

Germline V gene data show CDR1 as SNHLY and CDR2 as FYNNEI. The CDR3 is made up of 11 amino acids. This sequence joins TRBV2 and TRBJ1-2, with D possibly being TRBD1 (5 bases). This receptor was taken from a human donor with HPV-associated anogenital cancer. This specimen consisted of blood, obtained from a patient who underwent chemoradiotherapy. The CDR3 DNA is TGTGCCAGCAGTGAAGTGGGGAGGGGCCTCTTC. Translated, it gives CASSEVGRGLF. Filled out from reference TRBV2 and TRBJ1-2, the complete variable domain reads EPEVTQTPSHQVTQMGQEVILRCVPISNHLYFYWYRQILGQKVEFLVSFYNNEISEKSEIFDDQFSVERPDGSNFTLKIRSTKLEDSAMYFCASSEVGRGLFGSGTRLTVV.